This TCR beta chain was recovered during a study of read filtering for tumor transcriptome and immune sequencing. Overall study: TCR-mapped reads were about 3.5 to 10.27 million with IR-seq versus roughly 75 to 1,400 with RNA-seq. The study, taken as a whole, reports: Compared with RNA-seq, IR-seq gave much higher clonotype depth and reliability.

This clonotype was seen repeatedly, ten times or more. Its target is unknown. A junction boundary mismatches the germline segment, possibly from a read error. This CDR3 contains 13 residues. Germline assignment: CDR1 MNHEY and CDR2 SMNVEV (reference sequence). The library was built from about 400 ng RNA with molecular barcoded adaptors for alpha/delta and beta/gamma chains. TCRdb re-derived calls from the reads in MiXCR, one entry per CDR3 protein. The sample lists about 50,000 distinct CDR3 sequences; roughly 19% were seen once. V usage is TRBV27 and J usage is TRBJ1-2, with D possibly matching TRBD1 (5 bases). Sequences were obtained from a population of CD138-negative cells sorted from bone marrow. The TCR was taken from a donor aged 40 or over with multiple myeloma. CDR3 nucleotide sequence: TGTGCCAGCAGTTCGGGGCAAGATTCGTTCCCAAAATTC. Translation gives CASSSGQDSFPKF.